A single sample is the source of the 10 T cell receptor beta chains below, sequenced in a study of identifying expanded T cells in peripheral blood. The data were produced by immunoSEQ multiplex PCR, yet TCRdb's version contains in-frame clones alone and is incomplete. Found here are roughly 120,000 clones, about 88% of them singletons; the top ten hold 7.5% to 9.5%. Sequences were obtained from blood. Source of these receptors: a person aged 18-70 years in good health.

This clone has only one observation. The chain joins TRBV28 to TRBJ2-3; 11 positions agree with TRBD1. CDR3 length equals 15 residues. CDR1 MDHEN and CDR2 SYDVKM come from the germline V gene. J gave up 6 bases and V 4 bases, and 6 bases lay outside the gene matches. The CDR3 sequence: CASSSRTGGLDTQYF. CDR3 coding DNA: TGTGCCAGCAGTTCAAGGACAGGGGGCTTGGATACGCAGTATTTT.

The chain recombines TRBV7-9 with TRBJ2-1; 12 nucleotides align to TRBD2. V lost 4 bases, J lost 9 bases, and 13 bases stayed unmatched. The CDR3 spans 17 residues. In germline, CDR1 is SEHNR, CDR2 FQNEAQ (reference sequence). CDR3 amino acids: CASSSRERLAGEGEQFF. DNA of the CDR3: TGTGCCAGCAGCTCACGGGAGAGACTAGCGGGAGAGGGTGAGCAGTTCTTC. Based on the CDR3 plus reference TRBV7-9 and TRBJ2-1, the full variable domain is DTGVSQNPRHKITKRGQNVTFRCDPISEHNRLYWYRQTLGQGPEFLTYFQNEAQLEKSRLLSDRFSAERPKGSFSTLEIQRTEQGDSAMYLCASSSRERLAGEGEQFFGPGTRLTVL.

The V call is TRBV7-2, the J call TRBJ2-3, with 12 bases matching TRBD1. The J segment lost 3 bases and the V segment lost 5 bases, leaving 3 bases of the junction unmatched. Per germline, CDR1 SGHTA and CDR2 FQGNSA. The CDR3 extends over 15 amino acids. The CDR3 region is CASSGDRGRTDTQYF. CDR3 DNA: TGTGCCAGCAGCGGGGACAGGGGGCGGACAGATACGCAGTATTTT.

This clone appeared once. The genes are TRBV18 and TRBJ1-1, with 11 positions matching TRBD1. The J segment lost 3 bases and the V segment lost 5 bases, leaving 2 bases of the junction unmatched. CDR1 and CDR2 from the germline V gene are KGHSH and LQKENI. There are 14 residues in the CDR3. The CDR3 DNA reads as TGTGCCAGCTCATGGACAGGGGGCGACACTGAAGCTTTCTTT. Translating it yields CASSWTGGDTEAFF.

CDR3 nucleotides: TGTGCCAGCAGCGCGCGGACAGGGGGCGACTATGGCTACACCTTC. Residues: CASSARTGGDYGYTF. The rearrangement joins TRBV9 to TRBJ1-2; 11 bases match TRBD1. The CDR3 covers 15 residues. Losses at the gene ends were 3 bases for V and 3 bases for J; bases not matched to a gene: 4. Germline CDR1 SGDLS, CDR2 YYNGEE.

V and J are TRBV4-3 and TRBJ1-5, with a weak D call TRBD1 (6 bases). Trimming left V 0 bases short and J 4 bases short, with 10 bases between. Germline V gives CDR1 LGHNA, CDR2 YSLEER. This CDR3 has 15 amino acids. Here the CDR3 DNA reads TGCGCCAGCAGCCAAGATTGGGGGGCGAATCAGCCCCAGCATTTT. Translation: CASSQDWGANQPQHF.

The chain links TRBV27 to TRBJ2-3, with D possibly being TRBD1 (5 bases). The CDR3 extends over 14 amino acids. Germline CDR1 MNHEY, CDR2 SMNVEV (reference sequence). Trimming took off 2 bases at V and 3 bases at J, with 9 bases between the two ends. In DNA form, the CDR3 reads TGTGCCAGCAGTTTAGGGCAGGGAACAGATACGCAGTATTTT. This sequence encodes CASSLGQGTDTQYF.

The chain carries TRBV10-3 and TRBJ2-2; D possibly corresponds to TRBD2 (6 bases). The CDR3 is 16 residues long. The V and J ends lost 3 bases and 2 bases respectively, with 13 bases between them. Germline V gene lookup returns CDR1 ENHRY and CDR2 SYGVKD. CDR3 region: CAISDSGVSNTGELFF. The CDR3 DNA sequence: TGTGCCATCAGTGACTCGGGGGTTAGTAACACCGGGGAGCTGTTTTTT.

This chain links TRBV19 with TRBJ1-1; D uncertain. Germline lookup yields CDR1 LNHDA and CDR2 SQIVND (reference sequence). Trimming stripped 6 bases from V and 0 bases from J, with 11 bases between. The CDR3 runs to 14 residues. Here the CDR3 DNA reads TGTGCCAGTAGCCCCGGCTCTCTGAACACTGAAGCTTTCTTT. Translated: CASSPGSLNTEAFF.

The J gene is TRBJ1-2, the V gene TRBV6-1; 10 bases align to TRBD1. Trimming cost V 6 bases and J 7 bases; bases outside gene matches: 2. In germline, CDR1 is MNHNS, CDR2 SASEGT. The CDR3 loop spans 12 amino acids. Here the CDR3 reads CASRTGGFGYTF. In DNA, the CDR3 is TGTGCCAGCAGGACAGGGGGCTTTGGCTACACCTTC.